This passage covers 6 T cell receptor beta chains from one sample sequenced in a study of shared clonotypes between healthy human individuals. Method: immunoSEQ multiplex PCR; TCRdb's copy keeps in-frame clones and lacks some. This table has millions of clones, 90% to 95% appearing once. The sample was naive CD4+ T cells sorted from blood. Subset described: CD45RA+ positively selected. Receptors originate from a man younger than 35 in good health.

About this clone: The same CDR3 is also encoded by other DNA sequences in this sample. V gene TRBV6-1 combines with J gene TRBJ2-7; no definite D call. The CDR3 runs to 12 residues. Trimming took 6 bases from V and 3 from J, leaving 9 bases between them. Germline CDR1 is MNHNS and CDR2 is SASEGT. The CDR3 DNA reads as TGTGCCAGCAGCGGTGACCTCTACGAGCAGTACTTC. It specifies CASSGDLYEQYF.

On this clone itself: This may arise from a read error, as a much more abundant clone is one base away. The identical CDR3 is also encoded by other nucleotide sequences in the sample. The CDR3, as DNA: TGTGCCAGCAGTGACAGCTACGAGCAGTACTTC. This encodes CASSDSYEQYF. The V gene is TRBV28, the J gene TRBJ2-7; maybe TRBD1 (5 bases). Germline CDR1 reads MDHEN; CDR2 reads SYDVKM. Trimming stripped 5 bases from V and 3 bases from J, with 5 bases between. There are 11 residues in the CDR3.

In its sample, this clone was seen once. The chain joins TRBV2 to TRBJ1-2; unclear D gene. The CDR3 totals 15 residues. Trimming removed 6 bases from V and 2 bases from J, with 16 bases in between. Germline V gene data show CDR1 as SNHLY and CDR2 as FYNNEI. CDR3 sequence reads: CASSARGAVNYGYTF. The DNA of the CDR3 is TGTGCCAGCAGCGCGCGGGGTGCAGTAAACTATGGCTACACCTTC.

V usage is TRBV30 and J usage is TRBJ1-5, with TRBD1 matching 7 bases. Trimming at V came to 3 bases and at J to 11 bases, leaving 10 bases not matched to a gene. The CDR3 runs to 13 residues. Germline CDR1 and CDR2: GTSNPN and SVGIG (reference sequence). CDR3: CAWRKTGLEAQHF. In nucleotides, the CDR3 is TGTGCCTGGAGAAAGACAGGGCTGGAGGCCCAGCATTTT.

CDR3 sequence (DNA): TGTGCCAGCAGTCCCCTAGGACAGTATAATTCACCCCTCCACTTT. Translating it yields CASSPLGQYNSPLHF. The rearrangement uses TRBV6-5 and TRBJ1-6, with D possibly being TRBD1 (6 bases). CDR1 is MNHEY and CDR2 is SVGAGI in the germline V gene. The V end was cut by 5 bases, the J end by 4 bases, with 12 bases between. CDR3 length: 15 amino acids.

V is TRBV14 and J is TRBJ2-7, with TRBD1 identical over 9 bases. The CDR3 loop spans 17 amino acids. V shed 1 base, J shed 2 bases, and the junction held 9 bases outside the gene matches. CDR1 is SGHDN, CDR2 FVKESK, per germline. DNA of the CDR3: TGTGCCAGCAGCCAAGTGGGGCACAGGGGGCCAACCTACGAGCAGTACTTC. It encodes CASSQVGHRGPTYEQYF.